This paragraph reports one TCR beta chain. Documented time point: peripheral blood 6 weeks after treatment start. These data belong to a study of PD-L1 blockade in urothelial cancer. Background on the study: Blood analysis was done at 3 weeks (second dose) and 6 weeks after treatment began. Across blood samples, T cells had a median count of approximately 130,000.

Synthetic templates analogous to TCR were spiked into all PCRs individually. Sequencing was performed with immunoSEQ multiplex PCR; in TCRdb, only in-frame clones are kept and a portion is missing. The sample shows 50,000 or so clones, 70% to 90% of them seen only once. The CDR3 is 16 residues long. Looked up from germline, CDR1 is MGHRA and CDR2 is YSYEKL. Trimming pared 4 bases from V and 1 base from J, leaving 14 bases between. Sequencing was performed on PBMCs, taken around atezolizumab (anti-PD-L1) treatment. This TCR was sampled from a man aged 45-60 years with urothelial cancer. This chain joins TRBV4-1 and TRBJ2-1, with D maybe TRBD2 (5 bases). CDR3 DNA: TGCGCCAGCAGCCGGGCCCGAGCGGAGTCCTACAATGAGCAGTTCTTC. This sequence encodes CASSRARAESYNEQFF.